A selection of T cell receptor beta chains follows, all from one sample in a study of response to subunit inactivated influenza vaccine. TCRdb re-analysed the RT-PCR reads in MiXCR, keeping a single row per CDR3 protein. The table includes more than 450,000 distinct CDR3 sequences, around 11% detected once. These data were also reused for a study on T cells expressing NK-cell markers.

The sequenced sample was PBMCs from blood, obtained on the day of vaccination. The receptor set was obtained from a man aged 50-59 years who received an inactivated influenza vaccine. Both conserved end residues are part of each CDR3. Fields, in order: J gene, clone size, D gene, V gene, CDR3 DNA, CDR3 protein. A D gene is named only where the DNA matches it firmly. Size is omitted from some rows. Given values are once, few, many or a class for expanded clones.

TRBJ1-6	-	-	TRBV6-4	TGTGCCAGCAGTGACGCCGGGACATCGAATTCACCCCTCCACTTT	CASSDAGTSNSPLHF
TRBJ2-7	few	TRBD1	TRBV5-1	TGCGCCAGCAGCTTGGAGACGGGACAGCTCTCCTACGAGCAGTACTTC	CASSLETGQLSYEQYF
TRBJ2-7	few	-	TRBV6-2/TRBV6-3	TGTGCCAGCCGAATTAGCAGCTCCTACGAGCAGTACTTC	CASRISSSYEQYF
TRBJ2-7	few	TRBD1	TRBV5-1	TGCGCCAGCAGCTTCTTGACAGGGGAAGCCTACGAGCAGTACTTC	CASSFLTGEAYEQYF
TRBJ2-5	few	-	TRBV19	TGTGCCAGTAGTAGGGGCGTGGCGGGACGGTCCGAGACCCAGTACTTC	CASSRGVAGRSETQYF
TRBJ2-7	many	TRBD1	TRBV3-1	TGTGCCAGCAGCCAAACCCCGGACAGGGGGACCTACGAGCAGTACTTC	CASSQTPDRGTYEQYF
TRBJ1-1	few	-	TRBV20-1	TGCAGTGCTAGACGGACGGGGGCGAACACTGAAGCTTTCTTT	CSARRTGANTEAFF
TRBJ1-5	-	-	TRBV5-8	TGTGCCAGCAGCTTGGAGGTCACCAATCAGCCCCAGCATTTT	CASSLEVTNQPQHF
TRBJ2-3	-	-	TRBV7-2	TGTGCCTACCGGGAAAACACAGATACGCAGTATTTT	CAYRENTDTQYF
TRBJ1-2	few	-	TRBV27	TGTGCCAGCACCCCGTCGTTGGGGTATGGCTACACCTTC	CASTPSLGYGYTF
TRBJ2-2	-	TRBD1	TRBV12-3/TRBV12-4	TGTGCCAGCAGTCGGGACAGGGGCCCCGGGGAGCTGTTTTTT	CASSRDRGPGELFF
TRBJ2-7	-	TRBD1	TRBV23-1	TGCGCCAGCACCTCGAAGGACAGGGAGAAGAGCTACGAGCAGTACTTC	CASTSKDREKSYEQYF
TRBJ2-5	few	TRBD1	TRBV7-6	TGTGCCAGCAGCTTGGACAGTTGGACAGGGGCAGAGACCCAGTACTTC	CASSLDSWTGAETQYF
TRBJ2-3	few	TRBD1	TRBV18	TGTGCCAGCTCACCAGGGACAGGGGGTCGCACAGATACGCAGTATTTT	CASSPGTGGRTDTQYF
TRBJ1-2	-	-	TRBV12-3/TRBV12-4	TGTGCCAGCAGTTTCAGGTCAGGAATCTCTGGCTACACCTTC	CASSFRSGISGYTF
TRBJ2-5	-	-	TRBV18	TGTGCCAGCTCACCTCAGGGCCAGGGGACCCAGTACTTC	CASSPQGQGTQYF
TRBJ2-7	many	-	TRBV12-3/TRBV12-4	TGTGCCAGCAGTTTAAAGGCAGGGGATGGACCTTACGAGCAGTACTTC	CASSLKAGDGPYEQYF
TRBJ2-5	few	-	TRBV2	TGTGCCAGCGACTACCGGGGGACTGGCCAAGAGACCCAGTACTTC	CASDYRGTGQETQYF
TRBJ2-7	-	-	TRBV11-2	TGTGCCAGCAGCTTAGATAACCCTCCCCCCTACGAGCAGTACTTC	CASSLDNPPPYEQYF
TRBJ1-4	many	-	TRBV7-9	TGTGCCAGCAGCTTTGGGTTTATCGCTGGGGGTAATGAAAAACTGTTTTTT	CASSFGFIAGGNEKLFF
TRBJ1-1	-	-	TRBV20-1	TGCAGTGCTTGGATCAACACTGAAGCTTTCTTT	CSAWINTEAFF
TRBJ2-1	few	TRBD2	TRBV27	TGTGCCAGCCAAAGACTAGCGGATAACAATGAGCAGTTCTTC	CASQRLADNNEQFF
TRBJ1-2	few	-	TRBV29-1	TGCAGCGTTGAGGGCAGCCTCCACTATGGCTACACCTTC	CSVEGSLHYGYTF
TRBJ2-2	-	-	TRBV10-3	TGTGCCATCAGTGAGTCCCCCGGGGAGCTGTTTTTT	CAISESPGELFF
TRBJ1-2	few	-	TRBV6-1	TGTGCCAGCAGCCCCTCTGACAGCTACTATGGCTACACCTTC	CASSPSDSYYGYTF
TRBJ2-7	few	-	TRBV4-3	TGCGCCAGCAGCCAAGATCTTGGGGATTGGGGGAGCGAGCAGTACTTC	CASSQDLGDWGSEQYF
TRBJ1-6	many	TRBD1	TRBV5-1	TGCGCCAGCAGCTTACAGGGACAGCGGAATTCACCCCTCCACTTT	CASSLQGQRNSPLHF
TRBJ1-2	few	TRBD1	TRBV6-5	TGTGCCAGCAGTTACTCGGTCGGGACAGGGGGTGGCTACACCTTC	CASSYSVGTGGGYTF
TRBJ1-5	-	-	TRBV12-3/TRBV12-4	TGTGCCAGCAGCCCCGAAATCAATCAGCCCCAGCATTTT	CASSPEINQPQHF
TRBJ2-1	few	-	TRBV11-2	TGTGCCAGCAGCTTAAGTGAGGGCAGTGAGCAGTTCTTC	CASSLSEGSEQFF
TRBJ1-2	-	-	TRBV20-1	TGCAGTGCTAGAGATCTCGGCAGTGTGATTGGCTACACCTTC	CSARDLGSVIGYTF
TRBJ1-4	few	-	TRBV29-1	TGCAGCGTTGATGGACAGACTAATGAAAAACTGTTTTTT	CSVDGQTNEKLFF
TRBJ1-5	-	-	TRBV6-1	TGTGCCAGCAGTCCGGGGCAATCATTGCAGGAGCCCCAGCATTTT	CASSPGQSLQEPQHF
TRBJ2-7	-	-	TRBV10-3	TGTGCCATCAGTGACCCCGGGCAGGGAGGTTACGAGCAGTACTTC	CAISDPGQGGYEQYF
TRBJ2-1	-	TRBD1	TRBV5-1	TGCGCCAGCAGCTTGTCCGGGACAGGAAAGTTGGATGAGCAGTTCTTC	CASSLSGTGKLDEQFF
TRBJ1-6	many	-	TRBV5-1	TGCGCCAGCAGCTCCTATAATTCACCCCTCCACTTT	CASSSYNSPLHF
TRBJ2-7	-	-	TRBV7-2	TGTGCCAGCAGCCCCCAACAGGGCTTACTCTCCTACGAGCAGTACTTC	CASSPQQGLLSYEQYF
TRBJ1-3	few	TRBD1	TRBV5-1	TGCGCCAGCAGGTGGGGACAGGGGACCTCTGGAAACACCATATATTTT	CASRWGQGTSGNTIYF
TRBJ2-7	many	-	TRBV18	TGTGCCAGCTCACCACCGGGGGCAGCCTACGAGCAGTACTTC	CASSPPGAAYEQYF
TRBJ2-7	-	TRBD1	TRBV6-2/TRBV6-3	TGTGCCAGCCTCGGGCAGGGGGCCTACGAGCAGTACTTC	CASLGQGAYEQYF
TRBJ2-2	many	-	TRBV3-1	TGTGCCAGCAGCCAAGTGGGGGCTCACGGGGAGCTGTTTTTT	CASSQVGAHGELFF
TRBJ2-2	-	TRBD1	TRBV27	TGTGCCAGCAGCTTTATCGGGACAGTCCCCGGGGAGCTGTTTTTT	CASSFIGTVPGELFF
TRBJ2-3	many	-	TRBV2	TGTGCCAGCACCGAAGAAGGGACTAGCACAGATACGCAGTATTTT	CASTEEGTSTDTQYF
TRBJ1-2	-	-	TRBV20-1	TGCAGTGCTAGACCTGAGCCCGGGAGACCGAATTGGGGCTACACCTTC	CSARPEPGRPNWGYTF
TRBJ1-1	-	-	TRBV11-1	TGTGCCAGCAGATTGGGCAGTATGAACACTGAAGCTTTCTTT	CASRLGSMNTEAFF
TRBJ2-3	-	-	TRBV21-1	TGTGCCAGCACCCAACCCGGACAGGGACTAGCGATTATAGATACGCAGTATTTT	CASTQPGQGLAIIDTQYF